This T cell receptor (beta chain) is from a study of long-term antiretroviral therapy in people with HIV. V was pared by 7 bases and J by 5 bases, with 11 bases between. The CDR3 has 13 residues. In germline, CDR1 is MNHNS, CDR2 SASEGT. An immunoSEQ assay, version v3.0, was performed at survey level. This table comes from immunoSEQ multiplex PCR, and its TCRdb copy is limited to in-frame clones, with some not included. The sample yields tens of thousands of clones, over 90% seen once. The input for sequencing was unsorted PBMCs, taken 6 to 6.5 years after starting antiretroviral therapy. The receptor was isolated from a man aged 25 to 45 with HIV. The chain is built from TRBV6-1 and TRBJ2-2, with D possibly matching TRBD1 (5 bases). Here the CDR3 DNA reads TGTGCCAGCACCAACCAGGGAACCGGGGAGCTGTTTTTT. Residues: CASTNQGTGELFF.